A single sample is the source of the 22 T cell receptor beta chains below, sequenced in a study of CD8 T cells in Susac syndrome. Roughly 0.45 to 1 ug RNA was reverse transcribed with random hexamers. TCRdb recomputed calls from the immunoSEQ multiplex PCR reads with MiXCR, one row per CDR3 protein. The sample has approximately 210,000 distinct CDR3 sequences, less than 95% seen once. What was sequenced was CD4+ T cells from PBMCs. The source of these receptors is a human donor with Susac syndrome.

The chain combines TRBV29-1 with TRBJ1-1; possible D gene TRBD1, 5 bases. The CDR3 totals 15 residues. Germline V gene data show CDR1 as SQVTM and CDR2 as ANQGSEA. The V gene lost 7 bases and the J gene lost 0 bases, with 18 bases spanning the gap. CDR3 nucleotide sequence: TGCAGCGCCGAGAGAGGGGCAGCGATGAACACTGAAGCTTTCTTT. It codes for CSAERGAAMNTEAFF.

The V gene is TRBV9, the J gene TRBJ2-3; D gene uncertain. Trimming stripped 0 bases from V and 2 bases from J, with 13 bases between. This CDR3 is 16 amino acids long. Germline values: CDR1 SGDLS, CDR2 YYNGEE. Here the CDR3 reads CASSVAGNLNTDTQYF. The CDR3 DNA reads TGTGCCAGCAGCGTAGCGGGTAATTTAAACACAGATACGCAGTATTTT.

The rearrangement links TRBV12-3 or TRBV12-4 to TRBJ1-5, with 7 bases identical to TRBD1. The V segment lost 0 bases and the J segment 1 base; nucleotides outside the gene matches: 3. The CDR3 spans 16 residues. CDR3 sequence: CASSLATGKSNQPQHF. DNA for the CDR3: TGTGCCAGCAGTTTAGCGACAGGGAAGAGCAATCAGCCCCAGCATTTT.

CDR3 sequence reads: CASSLRENTEAFF. CDR3 DNA sequence: TGTGCCAGCAGTTTAAGAGAGAACACTGAAGCTTTCTTT. This chain links TRBV27 with TRBJ1-1; D ambiguous. The CDR3 loop spans 13 amino acids. V lost 2 bases, J lost 1 base, and 5 bases lay in between. CDR1 and CDR2 from the germline V gene are MNHEY and SMNVEV (reference sequence).

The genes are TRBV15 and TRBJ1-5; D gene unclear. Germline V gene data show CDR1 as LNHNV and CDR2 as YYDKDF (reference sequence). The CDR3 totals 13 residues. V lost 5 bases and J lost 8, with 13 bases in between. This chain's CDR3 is CATSGLSGEPQHF. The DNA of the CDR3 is TGTGCCACCAGCGGATTATCCGGGGAGCCCCAGCATTTT.

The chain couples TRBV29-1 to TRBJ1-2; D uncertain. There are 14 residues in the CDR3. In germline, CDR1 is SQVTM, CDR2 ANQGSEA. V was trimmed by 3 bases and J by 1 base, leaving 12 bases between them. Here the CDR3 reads CSVEIVGGNYGYTF. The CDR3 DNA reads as TGCAGCGTTGAGATCGTGGGCGGTAACTATGGCTACACCTTC.

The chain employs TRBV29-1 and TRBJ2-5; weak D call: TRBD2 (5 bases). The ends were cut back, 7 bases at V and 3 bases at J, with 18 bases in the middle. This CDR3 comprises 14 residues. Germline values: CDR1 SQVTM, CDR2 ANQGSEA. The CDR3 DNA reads TGCAGCGCTGGTCGGGGAGACTTTAAAGAGACCCAGTACTTC. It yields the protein CSAGRGDFKETQYF.

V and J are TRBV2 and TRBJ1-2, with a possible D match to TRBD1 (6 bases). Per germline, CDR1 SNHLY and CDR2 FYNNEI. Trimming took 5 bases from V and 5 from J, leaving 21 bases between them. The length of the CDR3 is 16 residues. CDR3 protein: CASSPMRGNSLYGYTF. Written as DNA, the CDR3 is TGTGCCAGCAGTCCGATGAGGGGGAACTCCCTGTATGGCTACACCTTC.

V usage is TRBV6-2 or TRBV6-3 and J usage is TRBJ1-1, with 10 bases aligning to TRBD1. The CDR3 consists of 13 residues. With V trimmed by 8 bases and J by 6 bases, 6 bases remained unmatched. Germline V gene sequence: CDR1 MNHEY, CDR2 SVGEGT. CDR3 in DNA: TGTGCCAGCGGAACCGGGACAGGGGCTGAAGCTTTCTTT. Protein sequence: CASGTGTGAEAFF.

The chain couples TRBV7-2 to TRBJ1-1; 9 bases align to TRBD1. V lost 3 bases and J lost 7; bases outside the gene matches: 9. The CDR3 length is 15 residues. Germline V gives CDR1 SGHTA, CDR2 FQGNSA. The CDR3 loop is CASSFQGRTGDEAFF. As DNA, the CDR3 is TGTGCCAGCAGCTTCCAAGGACGGACAGGGGATGAAGCTTTCTTT.

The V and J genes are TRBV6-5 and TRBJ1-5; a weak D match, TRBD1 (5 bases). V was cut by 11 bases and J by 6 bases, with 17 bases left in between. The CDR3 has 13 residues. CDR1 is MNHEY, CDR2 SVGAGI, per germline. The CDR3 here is CAGRGKCCQPQHF. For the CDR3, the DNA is TGTGCCGGACGGGGGAAGTGTTGTCAGCCCCAGCATTTT.

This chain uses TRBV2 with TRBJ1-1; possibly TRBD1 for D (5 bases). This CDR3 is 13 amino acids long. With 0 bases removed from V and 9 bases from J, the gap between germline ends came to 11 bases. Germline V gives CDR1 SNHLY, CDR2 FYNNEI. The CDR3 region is CASSEARGGKAFF. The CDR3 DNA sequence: TGTGCCAGCAGTGAAGCGAGGGGAGGAAAAGCTTTCTTT.

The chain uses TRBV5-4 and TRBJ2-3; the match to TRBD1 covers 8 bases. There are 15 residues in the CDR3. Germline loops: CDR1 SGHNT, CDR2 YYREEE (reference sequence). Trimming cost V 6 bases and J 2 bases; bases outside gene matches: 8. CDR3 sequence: CASTPRTGLTDTQYF. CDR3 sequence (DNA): TGTGCCAGCACCCCCCGGACAGGGCTCACAGATACGCAGTATTTT. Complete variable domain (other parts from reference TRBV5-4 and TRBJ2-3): ETGVTQSPTHLIKTRGQQVTLRCSSQSGHNTVSWYQQALGQGPQFIFQYYREEENGRGNFPPRFSGLQFPNYSSELNVNALELDDSALYLCASTPRTGLTDTQYFGPGTRLTVL.

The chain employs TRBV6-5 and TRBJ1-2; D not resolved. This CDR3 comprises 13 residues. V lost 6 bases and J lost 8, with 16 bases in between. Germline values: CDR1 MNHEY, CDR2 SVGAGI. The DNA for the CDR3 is TGTGCCAGCAGGCTGCGGATGTTAGGAGGCTACACCTTC. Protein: CASRLRMLGGYTF.

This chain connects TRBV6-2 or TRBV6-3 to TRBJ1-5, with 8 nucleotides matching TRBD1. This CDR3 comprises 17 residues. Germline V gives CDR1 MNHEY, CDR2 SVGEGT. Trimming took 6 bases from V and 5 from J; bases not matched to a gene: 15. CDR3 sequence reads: CASRNNVADRVHQPQHF. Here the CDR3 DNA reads TGTGCCAGCAGAAATAACGTTGCGGACAGGGTTCATCAGCCCCAGCATTTT.

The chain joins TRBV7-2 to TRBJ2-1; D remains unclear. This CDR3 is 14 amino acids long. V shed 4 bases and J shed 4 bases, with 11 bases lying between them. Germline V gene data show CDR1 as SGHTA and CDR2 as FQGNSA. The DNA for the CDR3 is TGTGCCAGCAGCTCCCTACGCCTTTACAATGAGCAGTTCTTC. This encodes CASSSLRLYNEQFF.

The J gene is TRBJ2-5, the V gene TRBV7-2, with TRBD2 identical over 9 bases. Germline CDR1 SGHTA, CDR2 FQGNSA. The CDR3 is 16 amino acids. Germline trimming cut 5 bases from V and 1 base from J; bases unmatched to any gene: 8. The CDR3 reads CASSPTQRGVQETQYF. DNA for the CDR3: TGTGCCAGCAGCCCGACGCAGCGGGGGGTCCAAGAGACCCAGTACTTC.

The chain's CDR3 is CASRPFPDGGYTF. Written as DNA, the CDR3 is TGTGCCAGCAGACCATTCCCAGACGGCGGCTACACCTTC. V gene TRBV4-2 combines with J gene TRBJ1-2, with unresolved D. The V end lost 6 bases, the J end lost 8 bases, and 16 bases lay between the germline ends. The CDR3 contains 13 residues. Germline V lookup: CDR1 LGHNA, CDR2 YNFKEQ.

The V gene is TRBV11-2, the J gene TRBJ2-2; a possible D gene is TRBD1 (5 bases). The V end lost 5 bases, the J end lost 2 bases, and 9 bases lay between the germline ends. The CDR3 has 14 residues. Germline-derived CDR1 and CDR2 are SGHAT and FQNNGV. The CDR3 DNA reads TGTGCCAGCAGCACGACAGCAAACACCGGGGAGCTGTTTTTT. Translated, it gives CASSTTANTGELFF. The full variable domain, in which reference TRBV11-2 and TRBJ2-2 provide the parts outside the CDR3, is EAGVAQSPRYKIIEKRQSVAFWCNPISGHATLYWYQQILGQGPKLLIQFQNNGVVDDSQLPKDRFSAERLKGVDSTLKIQPAKLEDSAVYLCASSTTANTGELFFGEGSRLTVL.

The CDR3 here is CASRLRDRTYEQYF. The CDR3 DNA reads TGTGCCAGCAGGCTCCGGGATAGGACCTACGAGCAGTACTTC. The chain joins TRBV2 to TRBJ2-7, with D possibly matching TRBD2 (5 bases). In germline, CDR1 is SNHLY, CDR2 FYNNEI. The CDR3 loop spans 14 amino acids. V was clipped by 6 bases and J by 2 bases, with 14 bases between them.

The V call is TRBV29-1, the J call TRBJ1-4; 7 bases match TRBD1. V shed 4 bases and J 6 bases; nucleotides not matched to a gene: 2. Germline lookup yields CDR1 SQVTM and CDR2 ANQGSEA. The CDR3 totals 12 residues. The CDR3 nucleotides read TGCAGCGTTGGGACAGGAGATGAAAAACTGTTTTTT. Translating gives CSVGTGDEKLFF.

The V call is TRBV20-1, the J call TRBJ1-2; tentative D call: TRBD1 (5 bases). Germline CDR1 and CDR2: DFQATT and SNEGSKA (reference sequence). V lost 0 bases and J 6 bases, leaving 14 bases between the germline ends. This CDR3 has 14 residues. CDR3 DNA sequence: TGCAGTGCTAGAGATCTTGCAGGGCTCAATGGCTACACCTTC. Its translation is CSARDLAGLNGYTF.